This T cell receptor beta chain was recovered during a study of T cell responses to AZD1222 COVID-19 vaccine. At the level of the study: Doses given second, at about 4 or about 12 weeks, were pooled.

TCRdb's table, derived via immunoSEQ multiplex PCR, lists solely in-frame clones and lacks some. The sample has 74,000 or so clones, about 88% seen once. Study-wide results and caveats: At 160-218 and 743-854, vaccine-associated CD4 TCRs were dominant, and they spanned spike. Most donors were white British and more were female, and clonal diversity was possibly underestimated.

This clone was seen only once. The antigen is unknown. The sample was peripheral blood, taken on day 0 of AZD1222 vaccination. The clonotype comes from an adult in good health.

CDR3 sequence: CASSLVTDYEQYF. CDR3 nucleotide sequence: TGTGCCAGCAGCTTAGTAACGGACTACGAGCAGTACTTC. The chain joins TRBV7-6 to TRBJ2-7; D not resolved. The CDR3 extends over 13 amino acids. V was shortened by 1 base and J by 3 bases, with 7 bases between the two germline ends. CDR1 is SGHVS and CDR2 is FNYEAQ in the germline V gene.